The T cell receptor (beta chain) under discussion was sequenced for a study of Ad26.COV2.S vaccination and SARS-CoV-2 variants. The length of the CDR3 is 14 residues. Germline-derived CDR1 and CDR2 are SGHTA and FQGNSA. V was trimmed by 2 bases and J by 2 bases, leaving 9 bases between them. The treatment was: over 15 received Ad26.COV2.S at low or high dose, single or two shots; roughly 5 received placebo; per-sample allocation not given. Specimens were obtained on day 63 following the first vaccine or placebo injection. This clone was recorded a few times. Antigen specificity is unknown. Generated by immunoSEQ multiplex PCR, the TCRdb table keeps only in-frame clones and is missing some. The profile shows about 410,000 clones, 89% of them singletons. Findings of the study overall: Researchers cautioned that TCR breadth and depth analyses may have underestimated total T cell responses. After vaccination, substantial breadth of spike-specific CD8+ and CD4+ responses was reported.

This rearrangement joins TRBV7-2 to TRBJ1-2; no definite D call. The sequenced sample was peripheral blood, obtained in a trial of Ad26.COV2.S vaccine versus placebo. The receptor comes from a person aged 18-60 years who received the Ad26.COV2.S COVID-19 vaccine or a placebo. In DNA form, the CDR3 reads TGTGCCAGCAGCTTATTACCCCACAACTATGGCTACACCTTC. Amino acid sequence: CASSLLPHNYGYTF. The whole variable domain, remainder taken from reference TRBV7-2 and TRBJ1-2, is GAGVSQSPSNKVTEKGKDVELRCDPISGHTALYWYRQSLGQGLEFLIYFQGNSAPDKSGLPSDRFSAERTGGSVSTLTIQRTQQEDSAVYLCASSLLPHNYGYTFGSGTRLTVV.